This T cell receptor (beta chain) was sequenced in a study of blood T cell repertoires in COVID-19. Across the study: Both acute and convalescent COVID-19 samples were obtained from the United States, Italy and Spain. From T cells, B-cell-depleted T cells, or PBMCs came the material, which was cDNA or gDNA.

Authors' processing steps: Researchers report that nucleated cell counts were estimated from reference gene primer amplification. Sequencing was performed with immunoSEQ multiplex PCR; in TCRdb, only in-frame clones are kept and a portion is missing. D and trimming come from the DNA, and the V and J calls and clone size come from that table. The profile shows 120,000 to 150,000 clones, about 85% of them singletons. The J segment lost 9 bases and the V segment lost 2 bases, leaving 9 bases of the junction unmatched. Germline lookup yields CDR1 SGHKS and CDR2 YYEKEE (reference sequence). The CDR3 loop spans 15 amino acids.

J is TRBJ2-1 and V is TRBV5-5; 9 nucleotides line up with TRBD2. The material sequenced was peripheral blood. The receptor comes from a woman between 35 and 50 years old with active or convalescent COVID-19. CDR3 protein: CASSLDSGGIIEQFF. CDR3 sequence (DNA): TGTGCCAGCAGCTTAGATAGCGGGGGAATAATTGAGCAGTTCTTC.